Listed below are T cell receptor beta chains from one sample, sequenced in a study of T cells in Graves' hyperthyroidism and ophthalmopathy. MiXCR, run by TCRdb on the multiplex PCR reads, gives a single entry per CDR3 protein. This table has around 250,000 distinct CDR3 sequences, approximately 25% appearing once. The sequenced material came from blood. These receptor sequences come from a woman aged 40-49 years with Graves' ophthalmopathy. CDR3s include the opening cysteine and the closing phenylalanine or tryptophan. Each record gives: V gene, clone size, J gene, D gene, CDR3 protein, CDR3 DNA. A D gene is named only where the DNA matches it firmly. Clone sizes are given selectively: once, few, many, or a class where the clone is expanded.

>TRBV6-5|many|TRBJ1-6|.
CASRWGASPLHF
TGTGCCAGCCGTTGGGGGGCGTCCCCCCTCCACTTT
>TRBV27|.|TRBJ2-7|.
CASSLSGFYEQYF
TGTGCCAGCAGTTTATCGGGATTCTACGAGCAGTACTTC
>TRBV14|many|TRBJ1-2|.
CASSPPTGFGYGYTF
TGTGCCAGCAGCCCCCCCACAGGGTTTGGCTATGGCTACACCTTC
>TRBV7-2|.|TRBJ1-5|TRBD1
CASSLDRVRGQPQHF
TGTGCCAGCAGCCTGGACAGGGTCCGTGGTCAGCCCCAGCATTTT
>TRBV6-7|many|TRBJ1-5|TRBD1
CASSFGQGDSNQPQHF
TGTGCCAGCAGTTTTGGACAGGGCGATAGCAATCAGCCCCAGCATTTT
>TRBV28|many|TRBJ2-5|.
CASSFGRDETQYF
TGTGCCAGCAGTTTCGGCAGGGATGAGACCCAGTACTTC
>TRBV28|many|TRBJ1-1|TRBD1
CASSLITTATGRLGEAFF
TGTGCCAGCAGTTTAATAACTACGGCGACAGGGCGCCTTGGTGAAGCTTTCTTT
>TRBV19|many|TRBJ2-7|.
CASSRDKSYEQYF
TGTGCCAGTAGTAGAGACAAGTCCTACGAGCAGTACTTC
>TRBV11-3|many|TRBJ2-5|TRBD2
CASSPGSTSGDQETQYF
TGTGCCAGCAGCCCCGGCTCGACTAGCGGGGACCAAGAGACCCAGTACTTC
>TRBV6-1|.|TRBJ1-2|.
CASSERPTSNYGYTF
TGTGCCAGCAGTGAACGACCAACTTCTAACTATGGCTACACCTTC
>TRBV28|many|TRBJ1-5|.
CASSFNQPQHF
TGTGCCAGCAGTTTCAATCAGCCCCAGCATTTT
>TRBV27|many|TRBJ1-1|.
CASSLFGGLNTEAFF
TGTGCCAGCAGTTTATTTGGGGGGCTGAACACTGAAGCTTTCTTT
>TRBV6-1|many|TRBJ1-1|TRBD1
CASSMGQGNTEAFF
TGTGCCAGCAGCATGGGACAGGGGAACACTGAAGCTTTCTTT
>TRBV19|many|TRBJ1-5|.
CASKVTRFGQPQHF
TGTGCCAGTAAAGTAACTCGGTTTGGTCAGCCCCAGCATTTT
>TRBV6-5|.|TRBJ2-5|.
CASGALESYQETQYF
TGTGCCAGCGGCGCACTCGAGTCGTACCAAGAGACCCAGTACTTC
>TRBV2|many|TRBJ1-1|.
CASTDAPELGGSVFSTEAFF
TGTGCCAGCACTGACGCCCCCGAACTAGGGGGTTCGGTTTTTAGTACTGAAGCTTTCTTT
>TRBV28|many|TRBJ1-2|.
CASSRFERYGYTF
TGTGCCAGCAGTCGTTTCGAGCGGTATGGCTACACCTTC
>TRBV20-1|.|TRBJ1-3|TRBD1
CSASRDSSGNTIYF
TGCAGTGCTAGTCGGGACAGCTCTGGAAACACCATATATTTT
>TRBV29-1|many|TRBJ2-7|.
CSVGSSPIEQYF
TGCAGCGTTGGAAGCTCCCCCATCGAGCAGTACTTC
>TRBV7-9|many|TRBJ2-5|TRBD1
CASSSYRDRGRQETQYF
TGTGCCAGCAGCTCGTACCGGGACAGGGGTCGCCAAGAGACCCAGTACTTC
>TRBV4-2|many|TRBJ1-1|TRBD1
CASSQVSGGAPEAFF
TGTGCCAGCAGCCAAGTCTCAGGGGGCGCCCCTGAAGCTTTCTTT
>TRBV5-6|many|TRBJ2-5|.
CASSVDNDQETQYF
TGTGCCAGCAGCGTGGACAACGATCAAGAGACCCAGTACTTC
>TRBV28|many|TRBJ2-7|.
CASSPVEFSYEQYF
TGTGCCAGCAGTCCCGTGGAGTTCTCCTACGAGCAGTACTTC
>TRBV11-3|many|TRBJ1-1|.
CASSALVNTEAFF
TGTGCCAGCAGCGCCCTTGTGAACACTGAAGCTTTCTTT
>TRBV5-1|.|TRBJ1-2|TRBD1
CASSLRQGPNYGYTF
TGCGCCAGCAGCCTGAGACAGGGTCCTAACTATGGCTACACCTTC
>TRBV24-1|many|TRBJ1-2|.
CATSEGPSYGYTF
TGTGCCACCAGTGAGGGACCAAGCTATGGCTACACCTTC
>TRBV15|many|TRBJ2-5|TRBD2
CATSRDSGRGETQYF
TGTGCCACCAGCAGAGATAGCGGGAGAGGAGAGACCCAGTACTTC
>TRBV24-1|many|TRBJ2-5|.
CATSDLGGAEETQYF
TGTGCCACCAGTGATTTAGGGGGAGCAGAAGAGACCCAGTACTTC
>TRBV2|.|TRBJ1-6|.
CASSPGSRGGNSPLHF
TGTGCCAGCAGTCCTGGGTCCCGTGGGGGTAATTCACCCCTCCACTTT
>TRBV12-3/TRBV12-4|.|TRBJ1-1|.
CASSWQGPMNTEAFF
TGTGCCAGCAGTTGGCAGGGCCCCATGAACACTGAAGCTTTCTTT
>TRBV19|many|TRBJ1-1|.
CASSRDSSTEAFF
TGTGCCAGTAGCCGGGATAGTAGCACTGAAGCTTTCTTT
>TRBV20-1|.|TRBJ2-5|.
CSAGVASGLETQYF
TGCAGTGCTGGGGTGGCCTCGGGTCTAGAGACCCAGTACTTC